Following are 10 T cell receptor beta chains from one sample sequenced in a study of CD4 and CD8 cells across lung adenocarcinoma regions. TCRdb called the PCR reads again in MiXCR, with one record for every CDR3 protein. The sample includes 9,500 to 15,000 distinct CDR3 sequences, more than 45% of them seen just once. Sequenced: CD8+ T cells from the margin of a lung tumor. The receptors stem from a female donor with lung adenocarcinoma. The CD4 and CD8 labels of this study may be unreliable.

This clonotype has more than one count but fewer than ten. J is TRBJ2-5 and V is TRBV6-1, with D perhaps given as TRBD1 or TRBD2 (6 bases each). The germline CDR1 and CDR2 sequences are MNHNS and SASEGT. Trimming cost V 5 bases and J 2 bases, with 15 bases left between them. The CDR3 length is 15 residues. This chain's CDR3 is CASSIGGRSQETQYF. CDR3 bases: TGTGCCAGCAGTATAGGGGGGCGTTCACAAGAGACCCAGTACTTC.

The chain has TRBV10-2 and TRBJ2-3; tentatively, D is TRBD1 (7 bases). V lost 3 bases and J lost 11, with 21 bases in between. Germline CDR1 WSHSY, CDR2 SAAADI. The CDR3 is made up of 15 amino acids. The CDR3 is CASSEGGGGTEKQYF. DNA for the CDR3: TGCGCCAGCAGTGAAGGAGGAGGGGGGACAGAGAAGCAGTATTTT.

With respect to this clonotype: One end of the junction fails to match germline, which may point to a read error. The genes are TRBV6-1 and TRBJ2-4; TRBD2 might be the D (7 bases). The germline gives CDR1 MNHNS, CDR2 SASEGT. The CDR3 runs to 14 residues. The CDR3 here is CRSSGAGGKDTQYF. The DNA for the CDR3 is TGTCGCAGCTCGGGGGCCGGGGGGAAAGACACGCAGTACTTT.

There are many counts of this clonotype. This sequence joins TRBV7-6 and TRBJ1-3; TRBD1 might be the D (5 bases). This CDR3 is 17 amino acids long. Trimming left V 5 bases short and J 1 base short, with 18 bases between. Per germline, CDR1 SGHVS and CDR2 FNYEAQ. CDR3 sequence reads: CASSPAPTQGSGNTIYF. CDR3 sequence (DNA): TGTGCCAGCAGCCCCGCCCCCACCCAGGGTTCTGGAAACACCATATATTTT.

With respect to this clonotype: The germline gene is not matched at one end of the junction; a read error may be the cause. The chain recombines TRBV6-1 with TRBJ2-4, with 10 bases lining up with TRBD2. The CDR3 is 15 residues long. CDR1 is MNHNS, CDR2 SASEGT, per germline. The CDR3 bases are TGTGCCAGCAGTCCGAGCGGGGGGGGAAAAAATATTCAGTACTTT. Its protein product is CASSPSGGGKNIQYF.

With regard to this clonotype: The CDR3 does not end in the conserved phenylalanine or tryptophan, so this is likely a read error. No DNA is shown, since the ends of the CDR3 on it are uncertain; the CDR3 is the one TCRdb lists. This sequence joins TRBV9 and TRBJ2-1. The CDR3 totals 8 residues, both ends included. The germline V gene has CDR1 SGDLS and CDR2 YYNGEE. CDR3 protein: CRGGFSTC.

CDR3 loop: CASSGTSVLNEQFF. The CDR3 bases are TGCGCCAGCTCCGGGACTAGCGTACTCAATGAGCAGTTCTTC. V gene TRBV10-1 combines with J gene TRBJ2-1, with TRBD2 matching 10 bases. Germline V gene lookup returns CDR1 WNHNN and CDR2 SYGVQD (reference sequence). V was pared by 8 bases and J by 6 bases, with 7 bases of the junction left unmatched. The CDR3 runs 14 residues.

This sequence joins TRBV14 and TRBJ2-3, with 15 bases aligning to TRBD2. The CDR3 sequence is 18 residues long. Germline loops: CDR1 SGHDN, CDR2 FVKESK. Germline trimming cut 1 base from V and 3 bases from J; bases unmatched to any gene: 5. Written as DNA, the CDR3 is TGTGCCAGCAGCCAAGTATGGACTAGCGGGGGGGCGACAGATACGCAGTATTTT. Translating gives CASSQVWTSGGATDTQYF.

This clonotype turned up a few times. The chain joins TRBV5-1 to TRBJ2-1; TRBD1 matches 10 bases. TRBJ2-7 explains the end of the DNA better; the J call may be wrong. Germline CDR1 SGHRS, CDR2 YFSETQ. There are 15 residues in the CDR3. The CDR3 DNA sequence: TGCGCCAGCAGTACTGCCGGGACAGGGGCCCACGAGCAGTACTTC. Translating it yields CASSTAGTGAHEQYF.

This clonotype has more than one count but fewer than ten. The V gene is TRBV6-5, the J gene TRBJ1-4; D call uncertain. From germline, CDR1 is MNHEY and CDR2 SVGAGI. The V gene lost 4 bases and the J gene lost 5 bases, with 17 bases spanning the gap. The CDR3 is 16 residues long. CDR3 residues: CASSSPGGSQNEKLFF. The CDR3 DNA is TGTGCCAGCAGTTCTCCCGGCGGGAGTCAAAATGAAAAACTGTTTTTT.